Sequencing of this T cell receptor (beta chain) was carried out in a study of blood T cells in healthy people across ages. It was with a sample-barcoded 5' primer and a J-beta primer mix that a second PCR of about 6 to 11 cycles was run. TCRdb fed the 5' RACE reads into MiXCR, producing one record per CDR3 protein. Of 790,000 or so distinct CDR3 sequences in the sample, roughly 46% are singletons; the top ten hold 15% to 20%. CDR1 is SQVTM, CDR2 ANQGSEA, per germline. This CDR3 is built from 16 residues. J gave up 1 base and V 4 bases, and 9 bases lay outside the gene matches. The chain recombines TRBV29-1 with TRBJ2-4; TRBD1 matches 8 bases. The sequence derives from a man at least 80 years old in good health. Material for sequencing was blood. The CDR3 DNA is TGCAGCGTTGCATTTCACAGGGGGGCGGCCAAAAACATTCAGTACTTC. Residues: CSVAFHRGAAKNIQYF.